This is a list of T cell receptor beta chains from one sample in a study of human T cells and chemical hapten exposure. TCRdb independently ran MiXCR on the RACE reads; one entry per CDR3 protein. The sample lists about 99,000 distinct CDR3 sequences; around an eighth were seen once. The sequenced sample was whole blood, obtained in connection with sensitization to the hapten diphenylcyclopropenone (DPC). Receptors were obtained from a woman between 40 and 50 years old with alopecia areata. Some clones in this sample may be carry-over from other donors' samples. Both conserved end residues are part of each CDR3. The D gene is left open where the match is weak. The size of a clone is reported for some rows only, either as once, few or many, or as a class for expanded clones.

d_call,v_call,clone_size,cdr3_aa
TRBD1,TRBV3-1,few,CASSGPGQGHEQYF
.,TRBV24-1,many,CATGGTANTGELFF
.,TRBV28,many,CASTRGGMGNEQYF
TRBD2,TRBV20-1,.,CSARDPGLAGGIIQYF
.,TRBV6-2/TRBV6-3,few,CASGGRRSTTNTEAFF
.,TRBV29-1,.,CSVGLQTQETQYF
.,TRBV4-2,few,CASSLRGPSGSTDTQYF
.,TRBV6-6,.,CASSSRGRGLTGTQYF
.,TRBV4-1,few,CASSQASNHEQYF
.,TRBV2,.,CASVRVRSYNEQFF
TRBD1,TRBV20-1,few,CSARDRQGDQPQHF
.,TRBV7-6,.,CASSLAWTANTGELFF
TRBD2,TRBV28,few,CATTRLAGAYEQYF
.,TRBV28,few,CASSSTRQSTDTQYF
TRBD2,TRBV6-5,.,CASTPRLAGGRAEQYF
TRBD1,TRBV6-5,once,CASSYGTGGYNEQFF
.,TRBV5-4,few,CASSLDDTHLTKNIQYF
TRBD2,TRBV19,.,CASSPRVGLAGDNEQFF
.,TRBV7-2,.,CACNYPYQPQHF
TRBD2,TRBV5-1,many,CASQQGLAGAPGYNEQFF
TRBD1,TRBV19,few,CASSLGTGPYEQYF
.,TRBV12-2,.,CASPLPGMGPDTQYF
.,TRBV7-8,.,CASSLVPGNYTF
TRBD2,TRBV7-2,.,CASSSGVLAGGYNEQFF
.,TRBV7-6,.,CASKDTSRTGELFF
TRBD2,TRBV29-1,few,CSVRAIAGAYEQYF
.,TRBV19,few,CASSNGGRYWDEQFF
TRBD1,TRBV12-3/TRBV12-4,few,CASNGQGSYEQYF
TRBD1,TRBV6-1,few,CASSGPGQGLGDTQYF
.,TRBV28,.,CASSFDEQYF
TRBD2,TRBV7-2,.,CASSPGAIAGAWGDTQYF
.,TRBV7-9,few,CASSLGAWEQYF
.,TRBV29-1,.,CSVSGNTEAFF
.,TRBV28,many,CASTPGPNQPQHF
.,TRBV11-2,few,CASSFGGVGTGELFF
TRBD1,TRBV15,few,CATSRDRESDTQYF
TRBD2,TRBV6-5,.,CASSYSGTSTDTQYF
.,TRBV29-1,few,CSVASPRNEQFF
.,TRBV6-2/TRBV6-3,.,CASSYQSEQFF
.,TRBV28,.,CASSAPIGRNIQYF
.,TRBV29-1,few,CSVARGTNQPQHF